The rows below give T cell receptor beta chains drawn from one sample of a study of regulatory T cells in long-lasting Graves disease. TCRdb re-called the multiplex PCR reads through MiXCR, storing one row per CDR3 protein. The sample lists 370,000 or so distinct CDR3 sequences, 15% to 20% occurring once. In addition, the sample was reused for a study of T cells in Graves' hyperthyroidism and ophthalmopathy.

The sequencing here drew on peripheral blood mononuclear cells (PBMCs), taken at new diagnosis, from a patient treated with antithyroid drugs. These receptors all come from a woman younger than 35 with Graves disease. Each CDR3 is given with its conserved first and last residue. A row's size may be missing; if present it is once, few, many or a size class.

abundance,v_gene,j_gene,len,CDR3aa
.,TRBV28,TRBJ2-4,14,CTSRDGGSKNIQYF
many,TRBV3-1,TRBJ2-5,14,CASSHSPQRETQYF
many,TRBV27,TRBJ1-5,16,CASSLLPSQVNQPQHF
few,TRBV7-9,TRBJ2-7,11,CASSFGVEQYF
few,TRBV9,TRBJ2-2,15,CASSVTSAYTGELFF
many,TRBV6-1,TRBJ2-2,16,CASSDSGTWRTGELFF
many,TRBV20-1,TRBJ1-1,16,CSARDMGDGLLAEAFF
.,TRBV28,TRBJ1-6,16,CASSLMSSSYNSPLHF
.,TRBV5-5,TRBJ2-1,16,CASSVAGLAGGYEQFF
many,TRBV20-1,TRBJ2-5,15,CSATMSWTGGETQYF
many,TRBV24-1,TRBJ2-1,16,CATSVRRDDNYNEQFF
few,TRBV25-1,TRBJ1-2,12,CASSAGKGGYTF
.,TRBV30,TRBJ2-5,15,CAWKPGLADQETRYF
many,TRBV24-1,TRBJ2-7,12,CATSATSPEQYF
many,TRBV12-3/TRBV12-4,TRBJ1-5,14,CASSFTWVNQPQHF
many,TRBV11-2,TRBJ2-3,15,CASSLGSGSTDTQYF
many,TRBV7-2,TRBJ2-5,14,CASSLYEIQETQYF
.,TRBV28,TRBJ1-2,15,CASSFPGGSSYGYTF
many,TRBV11-3,TRBJ2-3,15,CASSPRGLSTDTQYF
.,TRBV4-1,TRBJ2-5,15,CASSQVGFPEETQYF
many,TRBV28,TRBJ2-3,15,CASSEPTGSIDTQYF
many,TRBV9,TRBJ1-2,13,CASSVAAGTGYTF
.,TRBV19,TRBJ2-1,19,CASTLTSGGLRSSYNEQFF
few,TRBV9,TRBJ2-2,18,CASSVETSGGPNTGELFF
many,TRBV28,TRBJ2-7,15,CASSRLGTGGNEQYF
many,TRBV20-1,TRBJ2-1,14,CSARVGTWTNEQFF
few,TRBV6-1,TRBJ2-7,13,CASRRGLTVEQYF
few,TRBV5-6,TRBJ2-1,13,CASSLGTFNEQFF
few,TRBV9,TRBJ1-2,15,CASSSGQGAPDGYTF
many,TRBV30,TRBJ1-1,14,CAWSTGYRDTEAFF
many,TRBV5-1,TRBJ2-1,14,CASGRTGGFNEQFF
many,TRBV12-3/TRBV12-4,TRBJ2-4,12,CASIRQGNIQYF
many,TRBV2,TRBJ1-2,11,CASSYHEGYTF
.,TRBV6-7,TRBJ2-2,18,CASSQRLAGGPGTGELFF
few,TRBV9,TRBJ2-5,15,CASSVGAGYQETQYF
many,TRBV6-1,TRBJ2-1,17,CASNRITGTGKDNEQFF
many,TRBV11-2,TRBJ2-5,12,CASSLARETQYF